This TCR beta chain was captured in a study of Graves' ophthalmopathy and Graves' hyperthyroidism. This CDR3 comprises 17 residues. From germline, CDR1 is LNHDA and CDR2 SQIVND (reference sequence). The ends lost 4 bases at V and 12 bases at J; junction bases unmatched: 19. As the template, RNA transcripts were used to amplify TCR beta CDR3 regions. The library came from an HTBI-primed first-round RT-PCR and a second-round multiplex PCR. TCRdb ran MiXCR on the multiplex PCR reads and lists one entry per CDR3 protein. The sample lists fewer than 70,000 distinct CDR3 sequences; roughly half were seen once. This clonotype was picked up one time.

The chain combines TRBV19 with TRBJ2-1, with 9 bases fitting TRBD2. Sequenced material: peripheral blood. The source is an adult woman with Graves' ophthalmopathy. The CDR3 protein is CASSTRGSGSLADTQFF. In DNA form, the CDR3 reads TGTGCCAGTAGTACCCGGGGTAGCGGGAGTTTGGCAGATACGCAGTTCTTC.